This record concerns one TCR beta chain sequence. This CDR3 comprises 17 residues. The V gene's germline CDR1 is LGHNT and CDR2 FRNRAP. Trimming took 4 bases from V and 1 from J; bases not matched to a gene: 12. This table comes from immunoSEQ multiplex PCR, and its TCRdb copy is limited to in-frame clones, with some not included. The sample records 90,000 to 100,000 clones, 90% to 95% being singletons. This record comes from a study of T cell changes during pregnancy in multiple sclerosis. Sequencing was performed on peripheral blood, taken in the third trimester of pregnancy. The source is a female donor with multiple sclerosis, enrolled in a pregnancy study. This chain joins TRBV12-5 and TRBJ2-7, with 8 positions matching TRBD1. CDR3 nucleotides: TGTGCTAGTGGTTCGGACAGGGTAGGCTCGGCGTCCTACGAGCAGTACTTC. Its translation: CASGSDRVGSASYEQYF.